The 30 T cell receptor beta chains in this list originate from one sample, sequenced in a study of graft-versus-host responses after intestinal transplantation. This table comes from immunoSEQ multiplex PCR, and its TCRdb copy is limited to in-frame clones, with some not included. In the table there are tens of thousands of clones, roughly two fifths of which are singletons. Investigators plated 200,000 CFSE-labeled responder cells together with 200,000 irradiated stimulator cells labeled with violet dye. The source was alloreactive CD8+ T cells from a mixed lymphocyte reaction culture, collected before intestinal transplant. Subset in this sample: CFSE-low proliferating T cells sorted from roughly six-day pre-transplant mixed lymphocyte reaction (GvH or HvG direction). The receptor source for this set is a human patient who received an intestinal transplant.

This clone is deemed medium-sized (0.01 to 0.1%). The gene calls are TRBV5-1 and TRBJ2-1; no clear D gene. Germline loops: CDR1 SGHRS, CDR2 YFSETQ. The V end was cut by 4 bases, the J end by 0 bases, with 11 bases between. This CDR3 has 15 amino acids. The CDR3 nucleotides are TGCGCCAGCAGCCCCCTACAAAGCTCCTACAATGAGCAGTTCTTC. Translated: CASSPLQSSYNEQFF. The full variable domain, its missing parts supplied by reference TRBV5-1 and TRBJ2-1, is KAGVTQTPRYLIKTRGQQVTLSCSPISGHRSVSWYQQTPGQGLQFLFEYFSETQRNKGNFPGRFSGRQFSNSRSEMNVSTLELGDSALYLCASSPLQSSYNEQFFGPGTRLTVL.

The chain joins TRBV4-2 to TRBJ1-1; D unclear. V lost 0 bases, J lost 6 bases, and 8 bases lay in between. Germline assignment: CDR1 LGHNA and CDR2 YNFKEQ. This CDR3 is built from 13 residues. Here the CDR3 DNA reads TGTGCCAGCAGCCAAGATGACGTCGCTGAAGCTTTCTTT. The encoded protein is CASSQDDVAEAFF.

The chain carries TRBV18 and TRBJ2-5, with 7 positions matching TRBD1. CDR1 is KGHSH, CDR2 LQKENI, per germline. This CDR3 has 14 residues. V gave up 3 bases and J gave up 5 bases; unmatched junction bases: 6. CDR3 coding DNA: TGTGCCAGCTCACCCAGGACAGGCGGGGAGACCCAGTACTTC. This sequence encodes CASSPRTGGETQYF.

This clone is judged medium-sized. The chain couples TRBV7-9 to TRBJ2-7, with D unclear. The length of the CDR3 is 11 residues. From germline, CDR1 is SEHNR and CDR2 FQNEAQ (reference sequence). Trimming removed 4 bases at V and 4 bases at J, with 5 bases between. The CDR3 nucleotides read TGTGCCAGCAGCTCCTTATACGAGCAGTACTTC. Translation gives CASSSLYEQYF.

Here the CDR3 reads CASSFYRTSGNPYEQYF. The CDR3 region has the DNA TGTGCCAGCAGCTTTTATCGGACTAGCGGGAACCCCTACGAGCAGTACTTC. The chain has TRBV7-9 and TRBJ2-7; 12 bases fit TRBD2. Looked up from germline, CDR1 is SEHNR and CDR2 is FQNEAQ (reference sequence). The CDR3 is 17 residues long. V trimming: 3 bases; J trimming: 2 bases; junction bases outside the gene matches: 8.

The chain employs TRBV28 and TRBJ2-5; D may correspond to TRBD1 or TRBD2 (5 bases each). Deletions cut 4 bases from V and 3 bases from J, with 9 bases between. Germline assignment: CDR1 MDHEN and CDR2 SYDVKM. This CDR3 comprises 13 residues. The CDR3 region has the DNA TGTGCCAGCAGTTGGGACGGCAAAGAGACCCAGTACTTC. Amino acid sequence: CASSWDGKETQYF.

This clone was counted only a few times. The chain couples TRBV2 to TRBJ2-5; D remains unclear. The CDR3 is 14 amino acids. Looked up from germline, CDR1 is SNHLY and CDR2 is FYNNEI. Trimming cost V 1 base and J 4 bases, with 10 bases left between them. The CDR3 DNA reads TGTGCCAGCAGTGAAGGGACGATCGTAGAGACCCAGTACTTC. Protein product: CASSEGTIVETQYF.

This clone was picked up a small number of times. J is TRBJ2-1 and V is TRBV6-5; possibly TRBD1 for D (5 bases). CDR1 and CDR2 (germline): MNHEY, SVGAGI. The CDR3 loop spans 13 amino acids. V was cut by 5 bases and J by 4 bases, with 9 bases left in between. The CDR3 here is CASSRAGYNEQFF. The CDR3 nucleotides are TGTGCCAGCAGTAGGGCAGGGTACAATGAGCAGTTCTTC.

CDR3 sequence (DNA): TGTGCCAGCAGCTTTACGGACAGCTCAACCTACGAGCAGTACTTC. Protein product: CASSFTDSSTYEQYF. The gene calls are TRBV11-2 and TRBJ2-7; possible D gene TRBD1, 6 bases. V was clipped by 3 bases and J by 2 bases, with 14 bases between them. CDR1 is SGHAT, CDR2 FQNNGV, per germline. There are 15 residues in the CDR3.

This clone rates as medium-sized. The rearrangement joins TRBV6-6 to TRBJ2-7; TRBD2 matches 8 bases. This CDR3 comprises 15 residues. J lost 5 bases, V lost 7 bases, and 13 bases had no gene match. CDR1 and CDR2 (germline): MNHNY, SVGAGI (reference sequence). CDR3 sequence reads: CASTPYLAGGHEQYF. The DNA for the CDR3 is TGTGCCAGCACCCCCTACCTGGCGGGAGGCCACGAGCAGTACTTC.

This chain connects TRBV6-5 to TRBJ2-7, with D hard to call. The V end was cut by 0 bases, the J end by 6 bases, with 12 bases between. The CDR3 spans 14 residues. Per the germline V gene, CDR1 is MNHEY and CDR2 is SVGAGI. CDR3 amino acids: CASSYSTSAAEQYF. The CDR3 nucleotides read TGTGCCAGCAGTTACTCGACGTCGGCGGCCGAGCAGTACTTC.

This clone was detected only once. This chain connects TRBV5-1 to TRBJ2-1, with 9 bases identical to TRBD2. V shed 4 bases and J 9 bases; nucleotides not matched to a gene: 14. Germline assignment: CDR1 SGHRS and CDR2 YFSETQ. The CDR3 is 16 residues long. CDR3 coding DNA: TGCGCCAGCAGCCCCCCTTGGCTAGCGGGATCGGGTGAGCAGTTCTTC. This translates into CASSPPWLAGSGEQFF.

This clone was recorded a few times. CDR3 in DNA: TGTGCCAGCAGACACCTCGCCGTTACAATAGTTGAAGCTTTCTTT. The encoded protein is CASRHLAVTIVEAFF. V usage is TRBV6-5 and J usage is TRBJ1-1; D remains ambiguous. Germline assignment: CDR1 MNHEY and CDR2 SVGAGI. Trimming removed 6 bases from V and 7 bases from J, with 21 bases in between. This CDR3 spans 15 amino acids.

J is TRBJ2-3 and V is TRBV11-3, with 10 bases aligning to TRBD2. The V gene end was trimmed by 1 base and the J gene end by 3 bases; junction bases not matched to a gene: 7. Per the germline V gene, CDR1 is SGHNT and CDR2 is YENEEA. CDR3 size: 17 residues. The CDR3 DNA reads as TGTGCCAGCAGCTTAGGGAGTGGAGCGGGAGGGACAGATACGCAGTATTTT. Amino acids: CASSLGSGAGGTDTQYF.

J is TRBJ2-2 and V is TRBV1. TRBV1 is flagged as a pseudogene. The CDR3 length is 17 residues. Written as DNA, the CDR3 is TGCACCAGCAGCCAAGGGATGGTGAGGGGGGACACCGGGGAGCTGTTTTTT. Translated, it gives CTSSQGMVRGDTGELFF.

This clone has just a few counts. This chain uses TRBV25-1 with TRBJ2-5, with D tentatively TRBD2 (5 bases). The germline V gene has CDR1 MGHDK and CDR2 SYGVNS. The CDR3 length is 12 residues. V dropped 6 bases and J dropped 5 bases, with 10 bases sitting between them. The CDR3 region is CASRTNWETQYF. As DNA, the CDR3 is TGTGCCAGCAGGACTAATTGGGAGACCCAGTACTTC.

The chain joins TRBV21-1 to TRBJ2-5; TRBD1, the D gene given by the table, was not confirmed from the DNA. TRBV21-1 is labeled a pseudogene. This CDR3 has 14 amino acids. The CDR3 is CASSPSTGEKTQYF. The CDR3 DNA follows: TGTGCCAGCAGTCCCAGCACAGGTGAAAAGACCCAGTACTTC.

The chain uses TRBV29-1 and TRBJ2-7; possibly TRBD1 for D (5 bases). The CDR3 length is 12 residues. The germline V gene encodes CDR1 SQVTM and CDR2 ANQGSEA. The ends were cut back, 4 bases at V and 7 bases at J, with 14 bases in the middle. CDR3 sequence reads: CSVGTPSEEQYF. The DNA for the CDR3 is TGCAGCGTTGGGACACCGTCTGAAGAGCAGTACTTC.

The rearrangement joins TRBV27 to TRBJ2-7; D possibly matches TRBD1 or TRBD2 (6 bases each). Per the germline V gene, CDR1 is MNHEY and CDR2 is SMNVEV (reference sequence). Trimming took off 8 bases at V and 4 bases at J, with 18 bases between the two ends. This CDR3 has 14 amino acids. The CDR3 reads CASGPGAGAYEQYF. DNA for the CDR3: TGTGCCAGCGGGCCGGGAGCAGGGGCTTACGAGCAGTACTTC.

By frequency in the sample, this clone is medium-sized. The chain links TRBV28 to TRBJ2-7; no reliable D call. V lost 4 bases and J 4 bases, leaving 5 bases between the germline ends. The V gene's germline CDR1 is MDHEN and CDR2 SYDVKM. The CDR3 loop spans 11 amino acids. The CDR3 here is CASSSRYEQYF. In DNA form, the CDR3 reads TGTGCCAGCAGTTCTCGATACGAGCAGTACTTC.

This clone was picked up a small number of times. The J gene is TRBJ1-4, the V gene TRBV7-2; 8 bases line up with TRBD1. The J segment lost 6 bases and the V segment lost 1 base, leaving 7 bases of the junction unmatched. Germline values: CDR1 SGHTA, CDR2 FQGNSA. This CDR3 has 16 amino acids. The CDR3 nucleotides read TGTGCCAGCAGCTTAGATCGCGCAGGGGGCTATGAAAAACTGTTTTTT. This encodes CASSLDRAGGYEKLFF.

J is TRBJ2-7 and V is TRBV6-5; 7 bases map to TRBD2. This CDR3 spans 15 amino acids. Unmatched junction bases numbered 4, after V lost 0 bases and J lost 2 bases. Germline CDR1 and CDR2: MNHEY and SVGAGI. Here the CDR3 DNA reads TGTGCCAGCAGTTACTCGGGGAGGGCCCCCTACGAGCAGTACTTC. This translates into CASSYSGRAPYEQYF.

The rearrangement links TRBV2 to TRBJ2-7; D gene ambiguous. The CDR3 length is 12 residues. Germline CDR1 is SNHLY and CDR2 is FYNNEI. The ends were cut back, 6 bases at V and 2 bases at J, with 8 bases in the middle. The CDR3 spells CASSHTPYEQYF. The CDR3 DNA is TGTGCCAGCAGCCACACCCCCTACGAGCAGTACTTC.

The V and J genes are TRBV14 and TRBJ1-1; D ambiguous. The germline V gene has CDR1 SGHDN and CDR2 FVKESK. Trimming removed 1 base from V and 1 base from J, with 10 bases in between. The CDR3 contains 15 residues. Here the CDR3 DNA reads TGTGCCAGCAGCCAAGCACGGACTAAGAACACTGAAGCTTTCTTT. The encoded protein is CASSQARTKNTEAFF.

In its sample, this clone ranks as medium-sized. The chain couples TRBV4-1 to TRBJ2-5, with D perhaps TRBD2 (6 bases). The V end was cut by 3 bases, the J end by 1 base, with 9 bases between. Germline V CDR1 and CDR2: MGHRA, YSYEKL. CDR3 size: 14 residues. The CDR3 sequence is CASSQGGIQETQYF. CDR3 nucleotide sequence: TGCGCCAGCAGCCAGGGCGGGATCCAAGAGACCCAGTACTTC.

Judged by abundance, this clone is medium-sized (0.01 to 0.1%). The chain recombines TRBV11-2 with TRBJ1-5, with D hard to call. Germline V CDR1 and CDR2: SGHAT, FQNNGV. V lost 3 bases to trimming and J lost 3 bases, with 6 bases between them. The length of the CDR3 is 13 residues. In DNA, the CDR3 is TGTGCCAGCAGCTTCCGGCACAATCAGCCCCAGCATTTT. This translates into CASSFRHNQPQHF.

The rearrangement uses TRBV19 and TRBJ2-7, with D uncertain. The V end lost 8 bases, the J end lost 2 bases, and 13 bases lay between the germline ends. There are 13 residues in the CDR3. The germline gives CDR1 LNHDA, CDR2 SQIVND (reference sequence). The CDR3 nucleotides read TGTGCCAGTTCCCCGTTGCGTACCTACGAGCAGTACTTC. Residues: CASSPLRTYEQYF.

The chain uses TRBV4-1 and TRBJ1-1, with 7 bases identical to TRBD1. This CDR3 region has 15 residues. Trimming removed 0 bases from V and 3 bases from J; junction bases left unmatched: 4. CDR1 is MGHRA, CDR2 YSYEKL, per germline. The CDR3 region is CASSQDMQGDTEAFF. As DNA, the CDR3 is TGCGCCAGCAGCCAAGACATGCAGGGGGACACTGAAGCTTTCTTT.

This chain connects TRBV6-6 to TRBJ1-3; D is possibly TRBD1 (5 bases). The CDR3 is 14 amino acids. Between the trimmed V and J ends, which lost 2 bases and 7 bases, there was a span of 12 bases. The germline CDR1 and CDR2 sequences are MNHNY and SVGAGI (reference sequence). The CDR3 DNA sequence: TGTGCCAGCAGTTACCGGGCAGGGATGAACACCATATATTTT. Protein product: CASSYRAGMNTIYF.

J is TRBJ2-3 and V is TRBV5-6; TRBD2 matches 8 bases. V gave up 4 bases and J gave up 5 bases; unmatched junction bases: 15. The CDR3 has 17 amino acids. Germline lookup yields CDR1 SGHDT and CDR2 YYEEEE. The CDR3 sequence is CASSTIVLAEGIDTQYF. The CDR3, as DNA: TGTGCCAGCAGCACTATAGTACTAGCGGAGGGCATAGATACGCAGTATTTT.